Listed below are T cell receptor beta chains from one sample, sequenced in a study of blood T cell repertoires in COVID-19. Sequencing was performed with immunoSEQ multiplex PCR; in TCRdb, only in-frame clones are kept and a portion is missing. Of about 440,000 clones listed, around nine tenths are singletons. Sequenced input: PBMCs or T cells enriched from blood (not recorded which). The receptors were gathered from a woman between 18 and 29 years old with acute COVID-19. The CDR3 runs from the conserved cysteine through the conserved F or W. The D gene is left open where the match is weak. The size field is filled for only some rows; it gives once, few, many or a size class.

d_call	v_call	clone_size	j_call	cdr3_aa	cdr3_nt
NA	TRBV18	NA	TRBJ2-1	CASSAQGARSNEQFF	TGTGCCAGCTCAGCTCAAGGGGCTAGATCCAATGAGCAGTTCTTC
NA	TRBV28	NA	TRBJ1-1	CASSLDRVMNTEAFF	TGTGCCAGCAGTTTAGATCGCGTTATGAACACTGAAGCTTTCTTT
TRBD2	TRBV28	NA	TRBJ2-7	CASTDQLAFSSYEQYF	TGTGCCAGCACCGATCAACTAGCGTTTAGCTCCTACGAGCAGTACTTC
NA	TRBV19	NA	TRBJ1-2	CASSIEGLRGYTF	TGTGCCAGTAGTATCGAGGGTTTGCGTGGCTACACCTTC
NA	TRBV19	NA	TRBJ1-5	CASRRQGNQPQHF	TGTGCCAGTAGAAGACAGGGCAATCAGCCCCAGCATTTT
NA	TRBV3-1/TRBV3-2	NA	TRBJ1-3	CASSRNTDRNSGNTIYF	TGTGCCAGCAGCCGGAATACGGACAGAAACTCTGGAAACACCATATATTTT
NA	TRBV20-1	NA	TRBJ2-7	CSARAVYEQYF	TGCAGTGCTAGAGCCGTTTACGAGCAGTACTTC
TRBD1	TRBV7-9	once	TRBJ2-1	CASSPQGAQNEQFF	TGTGCCAGCAGCCCCCAGGGGGCTCAGAATGAGCAGTTCTTC
NA	TRBV6-5	NA	TRBJ2-2	CASSLIPGTGELFF	TGTGCCAGCAGTTTAATACCGGGGACCGGGGAGCTGTTTTTT
TRBD1	TRBV28	NA	TRBJ1-2	CASSGTGPNYGYTF	TGTGCCAGCAGTGGGACAGGTCCTAACTATGGCTACACCTTC
NA	TRBV10-2	NA	TRBJ1-1	CASSVGGAGTEAFF	TGCGCCAGCAGTGTGGGAGGGGCGGGCACTGAAGCTTTCTTT
NA	TRBV5-6	NA	TRBJ1-2	CASSLGLQGSNGYTF	TGTGCCAGCAGCTTGGGACTACAGGGATCTAACGGCTACACCTTC
TRBD1	TRBV6-6	NA	TRBJ1-3	CAMGGQSGNTIYF	TGTGCCATGGGGGGACAGTCTGGAAACACCATATATTTT
NA	TRBV3-1/TRBV3-2	NA	TRBJ1-4	CASSPEGSRFQKLFF	TGTGCCAGCAGCCCTGAGGGTTCACGTTTCCAAAAACTGTTTTTT
NA	TRBV28	NA	TRBJ1-2	CASSQQANYGYTF	TGTGCCAGCAGTCAACAGGCGAACTATGGCTACACCTTC
TRBD1	TRBV5-6	once	TRBJ2-1	CASSRTGDLYNEQFF	TGTGCCAGCAGCAGAACAGGGGACCTTTACAATGAGCAGTTCTTC
TRBD1	TRBV18	NA	TRBJ2-2	CASSPLGQDVLFF	TGTGCCAGCTCACCACTGGGACAGGATGTGCTGTTTTTT
TRBD2	TRBV11-2	NA	TRBJ2-2	CASSLDPGLDKTGELFF	TGTGCCAGCAGCTTAGATCCGGGACTAGATAAAACCGGGGAGCTGTTTTTT
TRBD1	TRBV6-4	NA	TRBJ2-7	CASNRGYEQYF	TGTGCCAGCAACAGGGGCTACGAGCAGTACTTC
NA	TRBV3-1/TRBV3-2	NA	TRBJ2-7	CASSQGQIVEQYF	TGTGCCAGCAGCCAAGGACAGATCGTGGAGCAGTACTTC
TRBD1	TRBV4-1	NA	TRBJ2-7	CASRPRATGLDRGRLYEQYF	TGCGCCAGCAGGCCCCGGGCGACAGGGCTGGACCGGGGCCGGCTATACGAGCAGTACTTC
NA	TRBV9	NA	TRBJ1-3	CASSGDKRGIGNTIYF	TGTGCCAGCAGCGGCGATAAAAGAGGTATTGGAAACACCATATATTTT